This T cell receptor (beta chain) was sequenced during a study of blood T cells in healthy people across ages. Primed by a sample-barcoded 5' primer and a J-beta primer mix, a second PCR proceeded for 7 to 11 cycles. Every cDNA molecule carried a tag from a template-switch adaptor bearing 12 random nucleotides. MiXCR, run by TCRdb on the 5' RACE reads, gives a single entry per CDR3 protein. This sample has almost 1 million distinct CDR3 sequences, with about 51% found just once. There are 16 residues in the CDR3. The germline gives CDR1 SGHTA, CDR2 FQGNSA. Unmatched junction bases numbered 6, after V lost 1 base and J lost 3 bases. On this clonotype: Its antigen is unknown.

The study's findings and limits: One million T cells yielded diversity estimates that were considered underestimates.

The chain couples TRBV7-2 to TRBJ2-1, with 7 bases fitting TRBD2. The sample taken for sequencing was blood. The receptor comes from a woman aged 60-75 years in good health. This chain's CDR3 is CASSLGEGLLYNEQFF. CDR3 nucleotide sequence: TGTGCCAGCAGCTTAGGGGAGGGACTACTCTACAATGAGCAGTTCTTC. Full variable domain (outside the CDR3, taken from reference TRBV7-2 and TRBJ2-1): GAGVSQSPSNKVTEKGKDVELRCDPISGHTALYWYRQSLGQGLEFLIYFQGNSAPDKSGLPSDRFSAERTGGSVSTLTIQRTQQEDSAVYLCASSLGEGLLYNEQFFGPGTRLTVL.